The 24 T cell receptor beta chains presented below share a single source sample, sequenced in a study of Tregs in tolerant kidney transplant recipients. Repertoires were generated with immunoSEQ multiplex PCR, while TCRdb's copy carries only in-frame clones and drops some. The table has 69,000 or so clones, around 90% seen once. The specimen comprised CD4+ T cells from blood, sampled before the transplant. Receptor source: a human donor who received a combined kidney and bone marrow transplant.

The chain couples TRBV28 to TRBJ1-5, with 7 nucleotides matching TRBD1. The CDR3 has 14 amino acids. The V gene end was trimmed by 4 bases and the J gene end by 5 bases; junction bases not matched to a gene: 5. Germline V gene lookup returns CDR1 MDHEN and CDR2 SYDVKM. CDR3 loop: CASSSPGQHQPQHF. The CDR3 DNA reads TGTGCCAGCAGTTCTCCGGGACAGCATCAGCCCCAGCATTTT. The full variable domain, rest sourced from reference TRBV28 and TRBJ1-5, is DVKVTQSSRYLVKRTGEKVFLECVQDMDHENMFWYRQDPGLGLRLIYFSYDVKMKEKGDIPEGYSVSREKKERFSLILESASTNQTSMYLCASSSPGQHQPQHFGDGTRLSIL.

This clone was recorded only once. The V gene is TRBV28, the J gene TRBJ1-5; D perhaps matches TRBD1 (5 bases). Germline-derived CDR1 and CDR2 are MDHEN and SYDVKM. The CDR3 sequence is 15 residues long. The ends were cut back, 6 bases at V and 4 bases at J, with 16 bases in the middle. The CDR3 protein is CASSTFWRGNQPQHF. The DNA of the CDR3 is TGTGCCAGCAGCACCTTTTGGAGGGGTAATCAGCCCCAGCATTTT.

The rearrangement links TRBV7-2 to TRBJ2-1, with TRBD1 matching over 7 bases. This CDR3 is 17 amino acids long. Germline V CDR1 and CDR2: SGHTA, FQGNSA. V gave up 5 bases and J gave up 4 bases; unmatched junction bases: 14. CDR3 sequence reads: CASSPPRTGSPYNEQFF. CDR3 in DNA: TGTGCCAGCAGCCCTCCTCGGACAGGCAGTCCTTACAATGAGCAGTTCTTC.

The V call is TRBV27, the J call TRBJ1-1, with D possibly matching TRBD1 (5 bases). This CDR3 is 13 amino acids long. Germline V gene sequence: CDR1 MNHEY, CDR2 SMNVEV (reference sequence). Trimming removed 6 bases from V and 4 bases from J, with 12 bases in between. The CDR3 nucleotides read TGTGCCAGCAGCCTGTATAGGGGCACTGAAGCTTTCTTT. This translates into CASSLYRGTEAFF.

This chain uses TRBV5-8 with TRBJ1-5; 9 positions agree with TRBD1. This CDR3 region has 14 residues. Losses at the gene ends were 4 bases for V and 5 bases for J; bases not matched to a gene: 4. Germline lookup yields CDR1 SGHTS and CDR2 YDEGEE. The CDR3 DNA reads as TGTGCCAGCAGCCGGGACAGGGAATATCAGCCCCAGCATTTT. This codes for CASSRDREYQPQHF.

The chain carries TRBV30 and TRBJ2-5; no clear D. The CDR3 spans 14 residues. V shed 0 bases and J shed 1 base, with 9 bases lying between them. Germline loops: CDR1 GTSNPN, CDR2 SVGIG (reference sequence). CDR3 DNA sequence: TGTGCCTGGAGTGTCCTAGGAGCCCAAGAGACCCAGTACTTC. Protein: CAWSVLGAQETQYF. The full variable domain, in which reference TRBV30 and TRBJ2-5 provide the parts outside the CDR3, is SQTIHQWPATLVQPVGSPLSLECTVEGTSNPNLYWYRQAAGRGLQLLFYSVGIGQISSEVPQNLSASRPQDRQFILSSKKLLLSDSGFYLCAWSVLGAQETQYFGPGTRLLVL.

The chain combines TRBV5-4 with TRBJ2-5; perhaps TRBD2 as D (6 bases). CDR3 length: 14 amino acids. Germline CDR1 reads SGHNT; CDR2 reads YYREEE (reference sequence). V was shortened by 4 bases and J by 4 bases, with 14 bases between the two germline ends. CDR3 DNA: TGTGCCAGCAGCACGCGGGGAGGTGGAGAGACCCAGTACTTC. Translating gives CASSTRGGGETQYF.

The CDR3 reads CASSPEAYNEQFF. Here the CDR3 DNA reads TGTGCCAGCAGTCCGGAGGCCTACAATGAGCAGTTCTTC. This chain links TRBV2 with TRBJ2-1; TRBD2 might be the D (5 bases). This CDR3 has 13 residues. Trimming took off 5 bases at V and 2 bases at J, with 7 bases between the two ends. Germline V gene sequence: CDR1 SNHLY, CDR2 FYNNEI.

The rearrangement joins TRBV10-2 to TRBJ2-3, with 7 bases lining up with TRBD1. Germline lookup yields CDR1 WSHSY and CDR2 SAAADI. Trimming cost V 5 bases and J 3 bases; bases outside gene matches: 5. The CDR3 is made up of 14 amino acids. The CDR3 loop reads CASSTTGETDTQYF. Here the CDR3 DNA reads TGCGCCAGCAGTACCACAGGGGAAACAGATACGCAGTATTTT.

This rearrangement joins TRBV28 to TRBJ1-5; unclear D gene. The CDR3 is 12 amino acids. Germline CDR1 reads MDHEN; CDR2 reads SYDVKM. Between the trimmed V and J ends, which lost 2 bases and 6 bases, there was a span of 5 bases. The CDR3 loop reads CASSLVAQPQHF. For the CDR3, the DNA is TGTGCCAGCAGTTTAGTGGCTCAGCCCCAGCATTTT.

The gene calls are TRBV9 and TRBJ2-7; TRBD1 aligns across 12 bases. Looked up from germline, CDR1 is SGDLS and CDR2 is YYNGEE. The CDR3 runs 15 residues. The V and J ends lost 3 bases and 7 bases, in that order; junction bases with no gene match: 8. CDR3 loop: CASSALGQGAPEQYF. DNA of the CDR3: TGTGCCAGCAGCGCGCTGGGACAGGGGGCGCCTGAGCAGTACTTC.

The V and J genes are TRBV5-1 and TRBJ2-3; a possible D gene is TRBD2 (6 bases). Germline-derived CDR1 and CDR2 are SGHRS and YFSETQ. Trimming took off 0 bases at V and 6 bases at J, with 11 bases between the two ends. The CDR3 spans 14 residues. CDR3 protein: CASSLEVGRDTQYF. The DNA for the CDR3 is TGCGCCAGCAGCTTGGAGGTAGGGAGGGATACGCAGTATTTT.

V usage is TRBV5-1 and J usage is TRBJ1-1; 7 bases match TRBD1. CDR3 length: 14 residues. Germline CDR1 reads SGHRS; CDR2 reads YFSETQ. Losses at the gene ends were 1 base for V and 6 bases for J; bases not matched to a gene: 6. The CDR3 loop is CASSLSSGGSEAFF. DNA of the CDR3: TGCGCCAGCAGCTTGTCTTCAGGGGGATCTGAAGCTTTCTTT.

For the CDR3, the DNA is TGTGCCAGCAAAAACAGTGGTCCAATAGATGAGCAGTTCTTC. Protein sequence: CASKNSGPIDEQFF. The J gene is TRBJ2-1, the V gene TRBV2; D gene unclear. The germline CDR1 and CDR2 sequences are SNHLY and FYNNEI. This CDR3 region has 14 residues. V shed 7 bases and J shed 8 bases, with 18 bases lying between them. The variable domain in full, completed from reference TRBV2 and TRBJ2-1, reads EPEVTQTPSHQVTQMGQEVILRCVPISNHLYFYWYRQILGQKVEFLVSFYNNEISEKSEIFDDQFSVERPDGSNFTLKIRSTKLEDSAMYFCASKNSGPIDEQFFGPGTRLTVL.

The chain recombines TRBV28 with TRBJ1-2, with 10 bases fitting TRBD1. The CDR3 has 13 residues. The J segment lost 8 bases and the V segment lost 8 bases, leaving 8 bases of the junction unmatched. CDR1 and CDR2 from the germline V gene are MDHEN and SYDVKM. Written as DNA, the CDR3 is TGTGCCAGCTTCGGCGGGACAGGGGTGGGCTACACCTTC. Protein sequence: CASFGGTGVGYTF.

The rearrangement links TRBV18 to TRBJ1-2, with 7 bases lining up with TRBD1. The CDR3 totals 14 residues. From germline, CDR1 is KGHSH and CDR2 LQKENI. V dropped 5 bases and J dropped 2; count of bases not matched to a gene: 5. CDR3: CASSRQGSNYGYTF. The CDR3 DNA sequence: TGTGCCAGCTCAAGACAGGGAAGCAACTATGGCTACACCTTC. The complete variable domain, with remaining parts taken from reference TRBV18 and TRBJ1-2, reads NAGVMQNPRHLVRRRGQEARLRCSPMKGHSHVYWYRQLPEEGLKFMVYLQKENIIDESGMPKERFSAEFPKEGPSILRIQQVVRGDSAAYFCASSRQGSNYGYTFGSGTRLTVV.

The rearrangement joins TRBV5-8 to TRBJ2-5; a weak D match, TRBD1 (5 bases). Trimming removed 0 bases from V and 5 bases from J, with 8 bases in between. Germline V CDR1 and CDR2: SGHTS, YDEGEE. The CDR3 contains 13 residues. In nucleotides, the CDR3 is TGTGCCAGCAGCTTGGTAGGGGTCGAGACCCAGTACTTC. Translation: CASSLVGVETQYF.

The chain is built from TRBV7-2 and TRBJ2-7; a possible D gene is TRBD2 (5 bases). Trimming shortened V by 2 bases and J by 4 bases, and 9 bases separated the two germline ends. CDR1 and CDR2 from the germline V gene are SGHTA and FQGNSA. CDR3 size: 13 residues. The CDR3 here is CASSLRRVYEQYF. The CDR3 DNA is TGTGCCAGCAGCTTACGGCGGGTGTACGAGCAGTACTTC.

V is TRBV4-2 and J is TRBJ1-1; 8 positions match TRBD1. Germline V gives CDR1 LGHNA, CDR2 YNFKEQ. This CDR3 contains 14 residues. Losses at the gene ends were 6 bases for V and 1 base for J; bases not matched to a gene: 4. The CDR3, as DNA: TGTGCCAGCAGAACGACAGGGGAGAACACTGAAGCTTTCTTT. Translated, it gives CASRTTGENTEAFF.

This clone occurred once. The CDR3 DNA is TGTGCCAGCAGCCGACGCGAGGGACAGGGCTACGAGCAGTACTTC. Translation: CASSRREGQGYEQYF. The chain employs TRBV7-8 and TRBJ2-7, with 9 bases matching TRBD1. Per the germline V gene, CDR1 is SGHVS and CDR2 is FQNEAQ. This CDR3 has 15 residues. The V gene end was trimmed by 5 bases and the J gene end by 3 bases; junction bases not matched to a gene: 8.

This chain links TRBV29-1 with TRBJ2-7; D is possibly TRBD1 (6 bases). V lost 7 bases, J lost 5 bases, and 12 bases lay in between. CDR3 size: 11 residues. Germline V CDR1 and CDR2: SQVTM, ANQGSEA. The CDR3 here is CSASRTDEQYF. The CDR3 coding sequence is TGCAGCGCAAGCCGGACAGACGAGCAGTACTTC.

The gene calls are TRBV5-1 and TRBJ2-1, with TRBD1 matching over 10 bases. V shed 4 bases, J shed 6 bases, and the junction held 10 bases outside the gene matches. Per germline, CDR1 SGHRS and CDR2 YFSETQ. CDR3 size: 16 residues. The CDR3 protein is CASSLQTGGAGNEQFF. CDR3 in DNA: TGCGCCAGCAGCCTTCAGACAGGGGGCGCCGGCAATGAGCAGTTCTTC. The complete variable domain, with remaining parts taken from reference TRBV5-1 and TRBJ2-1, reads KAGVTQTPRYLIKTRGQQVTLSCSPISGHRSVSWYQQTPGQGLQFLFEYFSETQRNKGNFPGRFSGRQFSNSRSEMNVSTLELGDSALYLCASSLQTGGAGNEQFFGPGTRLTVL.

The rearrangement uses TRBV7-3 and TRBJ2-2, with D maybe TRBD1 (6 bases). Per the germline V gene, CDR1 is SGHTA and CDR2 is FQGTGA. CDR3 length equals 14 residues. V was shortened by 0 bases and J by 8 bases, with 10 bases between the two germline ends. CDR3 nucleotide sequence: TGTGCCAGCAGCTTAACCCCCGGGACAGGGGAGCTGTTTTTT. Encoded protein: CASSLTPGTGELFF.

The CDR3 reads CASSAGLGAYNEQFF. CDR3 DNA: TGTGCCAGCAGCGCGGGACTAGGGGCCTACAATGAGCAGTTCTTC. The chain carries TRBV7-3 and TRBJ2-1, with 8 nucleotides matching TRBD2. The CDR3 length is 15 residues. Germline V CDR1 and CDR2: SGHTA, FQGTGA. Losses at the gene ends were 5 bases for V and 2 bases for J; bases not matched to a gene: 5.